This T cell receptor (beta chain) originates from a study of blood T cell repertoires in COVID-19. Germline V gene sequence: CDR1 MNHEY, CDR2 SVGAGI. V shed 3 bases and J 8 bases; nucleotides not matched to a gene: 7. The CDR3 is 15 residues long. Using immunoSEQ multiplex PCR, the repertoire was profiled, and TCRdb retains in-frame clones only, with some absent. The sample has approximately 170,000 clones; 70% to 90% are singletons. The TCR was taken from a woman aged 70-85 years with acute or convalescent COVID-19. Sequencing input: peripheral blood. The genes are TRBV6-5 and TRBJ1-1, with TRBD1 matching over 12 bases. CDR3 coding DNA: TGTGCCAGCAGTTATACCGGGACAGGGGGCGCAGAAGCTTTCTTT. As protein: CASSYTGTGGAEAFF.